Below, one T cell receptor (beta chain) is given with its context. Some clones are missing from TCRdb's copy, which holds only in-frame ones; the method was immunoSEQ multiplex PCR. The data hold around 40,000 clones, with approximately 91% observed a single time. This CDR3 is 15 amino acids long. The germline gives CDR1 MNHEY, CDR2 SVGAGI. V lost 6 bases, J lost 5 bases, and 20 bases lay in between. This sample was included in a study of blood T cell repertoires in COVID-19. Study as a whole: Collection of acute and convalescent COVID-19 samples took place in the United States, Italy and Spain. T cells, B-cell-depleted T cells, or PBMCs supplied cDNA or gDNA.

V is TRBV6-5 and J is TRBJ2-7; maybe TRBD1 (5 bases). The clonotype originates from a man aged 50 to 60 with active COVID-19. The sample taken for sequencing was peripheral blood. The CDR3 DNA follows: TGTGCCAGCAGGGGGCTGATAACGAGTGGAAACGAGCAGTACTTC. Protein: CASRGLITSGNEQYF.